One and the same sample provided the 20 T cell receptor beta chains below, sequenced in a study of cytomegalovirus exposure and HLA in healthy donors listed by TCRdb under 2017. The library relied on the immunoSEQ multiplex PCR assay. For the multiplex PCR, a mixture combining 60 forward primers for TCR Vbeta segments and 13 reverse primers for TCR Jbeta segments was used. TCRdb provides this immuneACCESS table in a form limited to in-frame rearrangements. Some clones are lacking; in checked studies, under half of them reflect an unresolved V gene, and why the rest are absent is not known. Within this sample are about 120,000 clones, with about 10% of them counted one time only. The top ten hold just over 4.5% of the sample. Sequenced material: PBMCs. The receptors stem from a woman in her late teens or twenties in good health and CMV-seropositive.

This clone was seen only a few times. The chain recombines TRBV7-2 with TRBJ2-7; 11 positions match TRBD2. Trimming removed 7 bases from V and 4 bases from J; junction bases left unmatched: 6. The CDR3 runs to 14 residues. CDR1 is SGHTA and CDR2 is FQGNSA in the germline V gene. CDR3 sequence (DNA): TGTGCCAGCACCGCTAGCGGGAGGAGTTACGAGCAGTACTTC. This translates into CASTASGRSYEQYF.

This clone was detected a few times. This rearrangement joins TRBV9 to TRBJ2-4, with 8 bases that match TRBD1. The germline V gene encodes CDR1 SGDLS and CDR2 YYNGEE. CDR3 length: 13 residues. V trimming: 3 bases; J trimming: 8 bases; junction bases outside the gene matches: 4. The CDR3 nucleotides are TGTGCCAGCAGCGGCCCGACAGGGGACATTCAGTACTTC. Protein product: CASSGPTGDIQYF. Full variable domain (missing parts from reference TRBV9 and TRBJ2-4): DSGVTQTPKHLITATGQRVTLRCSPRSGDLSVYWYQQSLDQGLQFLIQYYNGEERAKGNILERFSAQQFPDLHSELNLSSLELGDSALYFCASSGPTGDIQYFGAGTRLSVL.

The sample holds a few counts of this clone. The chain links TRBV5-1 to TRBJ2-5; D might be TRBD2 (5 bases). The CDR3 has 15 residues. Trimming cost V 1 base and J 3 bases, with 13 bases left between them. Per germline, CDR1 SGHRS and CDR2 YFSETQ. The CDR3 DNA follows: TGCGCCAGCAGCTTGAGAGGTAGCGCCGAAGAGACCCAGTACTTC. The encoded protein is CASSLRGSAEETQYF. The complete variable domain, with remaining parts taken from reference TRBV5-1 and TRBJ2-5, reads KAGVTQTPRYLIKTRGQQVTLSCSPISGHRSVSWYQQTPGQGLQFLFEYFSETQRNKGNFPGRFSGRQFSNSRSEMNVSTLELGDSALYLCASSLRGSAEETQYFGPGTRLLVL.

The chain recombines TRBV27 with TRBJ2-5, with TRBD1 matching over 9 bases. Germline CDR1 reads MNHEY; CDR2 reads SMNVEV (reference sequence). The CDR3 contains 14 residues. J was trimmed by 13 bases and V by 3 bases; bases with no gene match: 12. This chain's CDR3 is CASSFGLGQGETYF. In DNA, the CDR3 is TGTGCCAGCAGTTTTGGGTTGGGACAGGGCGAGACGTACTTC.

The chain combines TRBV6-6 with TRBJ1-3; unclear D gene. The CDR3 loop spans 14 amino acids. CDR1 is MNHNY, CDR2 SVGAGI, per germline (reference sequence). V lost 2 bases and J 8 bases, leaving 13 bases between the germline ends. CDR3 in amino acids: CASSYGEGSDTIYF. As DNA, the CDR3 is TGTGCCAGCAGTTACGGAGAGGGTTCGGACACCATATATTTT.

The chain joins TRBV7-8 to TRBJ1-2; tentative D call: TRBD1 (6 bases). Trimming removed 4 bases at V and 5 bases at J, with 32 bases between. CDR3 length equals 20 residues. Germline lookup yields CDR1 SGHVS and CDR2 FQNEAQ. The CDR3 sequence: CASSSFSRPEKTGTSYGYTF. The DNA of the CDR3 is TGTGCCAGCAGCTCCTTTTCCCGACCCGAAAAAACAGGGACAAGTTATGGCTACACCTTC. Drawing the rest from reference TRBV7-8 and TRBJ1-2, the complete variable domain is GAGVSQSPRYKVAKRGQDVALRCDPISGHVSLFWYQQALGQGPEFLTYFQNEAQLDKSGLPSDRFFAERPEGSVSTLKIQRTQQEDSAVYLCASSSFSRPEKTGTSYGYTFGSGTRLTVV.

This clone has just a few counts. The rearrangement links TRBV29-1 to TRBJ2-6, with 9 bases aligning to TRBD2. The CDR3 is made up of 18 amino acids. From germline, CDR1 is SQVTM and CDR2 ANQGSEA. V lost 4 bases to trimming and J lost 2 bases; unmatched junction nucleotides: 12. The CDR3 DNA sequence: TGCAGCGTTGTAGACGTGGCGGGGGGGTATACTGGGGCCAACGTCCTGACTTTC. Amino acid sequence: CSVVDVAGGYTGANVLTF.

This clone was seen a handful of times. In nucleotides, the CDR3 is TGTGCCAGCAGCCAAGATAACGGCGGGGAGCTGTTTTTT. This sequence encodes CASSQDNGGELFF. The V and J genes are TRBV4-2 and TRBJ2-2; D ambiguous. Germline CDR1 reads LGHNA; CDR2 reads YNFKEQ. The CDR3 contains 13 residues. V was shortened by 0 bases and J by 7 bases, with 6 bases between the two germline ends.

There are a few counts of this clone. The chain has TRBV7-8 and TRBJ2-1; 13 bases agree with TRBD2. Germline CDR1 and CDR2: SGHVS and FQNEAQ. V shed 3 bases and J 4 bases; nucleotides not matched to a gene: 0. The CDR3 totals 15 residues. Written as DNA, the CDR3 is TGTGCCAGCAGCTTGGGACTAGCGGGATACAATGAGCAGTTCTTC. This codes for CASSLGLAGYNEQFF.

The gene calls are TRBV7-8 and TRBJ1-5; D is undetermined. Germline CDR1 and CDR2: SGHVS and FQNEAQ. Trimming took 8 bases from V and 4 from J, leaving 15 bases between them. This CDR3 region has 14 residues. This chain's CDR3 is CASRGPGLNQPQHF. Here the CDR3 DNA reads TGTGCCAGCCGAGGGCCAGGCCTTAATCAGCCCCAGCATTTT.

This clone was counted only a few times. The chain carries TRBV7-2 and TRBJ1-5, with D possibly matching TRBD1 (6 bases). Germline-derived CDR1 and CDR2 are SGHTA and FQGNSA. The CDR3 runs 13 residues. With 6 bases removed from V and 6 bases from J, the gap between germline ends came to 12 bases. In nucleotides, the CDR3 is TGTGCCAGCAGTTCAGGGGTCTTTCAGCCCCAGCATTTT. Amino acids: CASSSGVFQPQHF.

This clone was observed a handful of times. This chain uses TRBV28 with TRBJ2-7; 11 nucleotides match TRBD2. CDR3 length equals 18 residues. Germline loops: CDR1 MDHEN, CDR2 SYDVKM. V lost 9 bases, J lost 1 base, and 17 bases stayed unmatched. CDR3 nucleotide sequence: TGTGCCAGTACAACAAAACGATTGCTAGCGGGAGGTTCCTACGAGCAGTACTTC. It yields the protein CASTTKRLLAGGSYEQYF.

This clone was counted a few times. The chain employs TRBV2 and TRBJ2-3; 11 nucleotides agree with TRBD2. The V segment lost 5 bases and the J segment 2 bases; nucleotides outside the gene matches: 3. The germline gives CDR1 SNHLY, CDR2 FYNNEI. There are 15 residues in the CDR3. The CDR3 DNA is TGTGCCAGCAGTCCACTAGCGGGGGCCACAGATACGCAGTATTTT. Amino acid sequence: CASSPLAGATDTQYF.

V and J are TRBV29-1 and TRBJ1-2, with D possibly TRBD1 on 6 matching bases. Germline V gene data show CDR1 as SQVTM and CDR2 as ANQGSEA. V was shortened by 4 bases and J by 8 bases, with 17 bases between the two germline ends. CDR3 length equals 13 residues. This chain's CDR3 is CSVATLTGSGYTF. CDR3 in DNA: TGCAGCGTTGCTACATTAACAGGGTCAGGCTACACCTTC.

In its sample, this clone was seen a few times. The junction differs from germline at one of its ends, possibly a read error. This chain links TRBV18 with TRBJ1-1; D may be TRBD1 (6 bases). Germline lookup yields CDR1 KGHSH and CDR2 LQKENI. The CDR3 runs 14 residues. CDR3: CASSPKRGGPDAFF. CDR3 DNA sequence: TGTGCCAGCTCACCAAAGAGAGGGGGACCTGACGCTTTCTTT.

This clone has more than one count but fewer than ten. J is TRBJ2-3 and V is TRBV19; TRBD2 matches at 8 bases. Losses at the gene ends were 4 bases for V and 4 bases for J; bases not matched to a gene: 7. Looked up from germline, CDR1 is LNHDA and CDR2 is SQIVND (reference sequence). This CDR3 comprises 15 residues. The DNA of the CDR3 is TGTGCCAGTAGTAACAGCGGGAGTAGCGCAGATACGCAGTATTTT. This codes for CASSNSGSSADTQYF.

V is TRBV4-1 and J is TRBJ2-1; D may be TRBD2 (5 bases). CDR1 and CDR2 (germline): MGHRA, YSYEKL. Trimming cost V 3 bases and J 0 bases, with 12 bases left between them. The CDR3 has 16 residues. The CDR3 protein is CASSQSEGSSYNEQFF. DNA of the CDR3: TGCGCCAGCAGCCAGTCAGAAGGGAGCTCCTACAATGAGCAGTTCTTC.

The chain recombines TRBV27 with TRBJ2-7, with 10 bases lining up with TRBD2. Germline CDR1 MNHEY, CDR2 SMNVEV (reference sequence). The CDR3 is 15 amino acids. The ends lost 5 bases at V and 3 bases at J; junction bases unmatched: 7. The CDR3 nucleotides are TGTGCCAGCAGTAAGACTAGCGGGCTTATCTACGAGCAGTACTTC. Its translation: CASSKTSGLIYEQYF.

The gene calls are TRBV5-6 and TRBJ2-1; TRBD2 agrees at 10 bases. V lost 4 bases to trimming and J lost 9 bases; unmatched junction nucleotides: 7. Germline-derived CDR1 and CDR2 are SGHDT and YYEEEE. The CDR3 sequence is 14 residues long. CDR3 bases: TGTGCCAGCAGCGCCGGACTAGCGGAACTTGAGCAGTTCTTC. This codes for CASSAGLAELEQFF.

The chain combines TRBV27 with TRBJ2-5, with 8 bases aligning to TRBD2. V trimming: 8 bases; J trimming: 3 bases; junction bases outside the gene matches: 14. CDR1 and CDR2 from the germline V gene are MNHEY and SMNVEV (reference sequence). This CDR3 is 16 amino acids long. In DNA, the CDR3 is TGTGCCAGCGCATCTGATCCTAGCGGGTGGGAAGAGACCCAGTACTTC. Translation: CASASDPSGWEETQYF.